This T cell receptor (beta chain) was profiled in a study of tumor-infiltrating lymphocytes in primary liver carcinoma. General observations from the study: Tumor region pairs overlapped more than did tumor-adjacent and tumor-blood pairs.

This clonotype was detected a few times. Its antigen is unknown. Mismatch with germline at one junction end may stem from a read error. Starting from approximately 470 ng of total RNA, TCR beta cDNA was produced with a primer in the constant region. TCR beta libraries came from three nested multiplex PCR rounds using slightly modified ARM-PCR. TCRdb reanalysed the multiplex PCR reads using MiXCR and keeps one entry per CDR3 protein. The sample contains about 210,000 distinct CDR3 sequences, 85% of which appear only once. Taking roughly 20-32 mg of unsorted bulk tissue, the authors co-extracted RNA and DNA. The clonotype was recovered from a man aged 40-49 years with primary liver carcinoma and hepatitis B virus infection. Sequencing was carried out using tumor tissue from primary liver carcinoma.

CDR3 amino acids: CASSSRELGGVNVLTF. DNA of the CDR3: TGTGCCAGCAGTTCCCGAGAATTAGGGGGGGTCAACGTCCTGACTTTC. The chain couples TRBV28 to TRBJ2-6; the D gene is possibly TRBD2 (7 bases). This CDR3 comprises 16 residues. Germline CDR1 and CDR2: MDHEN and SYDVKM.